This T cell receptor (beta chain) was obtained from a study of blood T cell repertoires in COVID-19 (dated by TCRdb to 2020 to 2022). Broadly, across the study: Samples from collaborators originated in the United States, Italy and Spain and spanned both the acute and convalescent phases of COVID-19. The repertoires were released in a freely available public database meant as a resource for research on the immune response to SARS-CoV-2. The dataset comprised deeply sampled blood TCRbeta repertoires from subjects exposed to, actively infected with, or recovered from COVID-19. Where available, HLA class I and class II types were obtained from metadata supplied by the sample provider rather than from assay-based typing. The prospective study material was composed of cDNA or gDNA derived from T cells, B-cell-depleted T cells, or PBMCs. Nearly every sample came with metadata listing a de-identified subject ID, COVID-19 status, age in years and sex. The samples were drawn from two sources: the first 160 participants of the ongoing ImmuneRACE study, and about 1,300 subjects contributed by 6 global collaborators. The paper's findings and limits, for the study overall: How much clinical and demographic metadata was included differed by source and by participant, and the metadata was provided uncurated.

Each collaborating institution followed its own protocols to collect whole blood in K2EDTA tubes. For TCRbeta analysis, collaborator samples were shipped as frozen whole blood, as isolated PBMCs, or as DNA extracted from either sample type. TCRbeta CDR3 regions were amplified from genomic DNA by means of the immunoSEQ Assay, a bias-controlled multiplex PCR. The original pipeline was this. Nucleated cell counts per sample were estimated from amplification of reference gene primers within the assay. To quantify the absolute abundance of each unique TCRbeta CDR3 rearrangement, sequence reads were collapsed and filtered. For each sample, productive Simpson clonality was calculated as the square root of Simpson's diversity index over productive rearrangements. The table was pulled from immuneACCESS by TCRdb, which kept in-frame rearrangements only. Such tables lose some clones; where checked, under half of the loss comes from unresolved V genes, and the rest has no known cause. V, J and clone size reflect that table, while D and trimming were determined from the DNA. Across this sample there are about 170,000 clones, with over 70% seen only once. Roughly 2.8% of the sample belongs to the ten largest clones.

This clone was counted between two and nine times. It lacks a known antigen. Base qualities are not recorded, but no much larger clone differs from it by a single base. Ends trimmed: V by 4 bases, J by 6 bases; bases unmatched to a gene: 9. From a lookup of the germline V gene, CDR1 and CDR2 are MNHEY and SVGEGT. The CDR3 contains 16 residues, cysteine and phenylalanine counted. This entry keeps only the CDR3 DNA: 48 bases, framed from base 1. Recombination joined TRBV6-2 or TRBV6-3 with TRBJ2-4; 10 central nucleotides agree with TRBD1. This sequence was found in a woman between 55 and 75 years old with acute or convalescent COVID-19. The sequenced material came from peripheral blood. The encoded CDR3 is CASSSNVRDRGNIQYF. The nucleotide sequence reads TGTGCCAGCAGTTCCAACGTTCGGGACAGGGGAAACATTCAGTACTTC.